Below, one TCR beta chain is given with its context. Its antigen remains unidentified. Time point meaning: late sampling 161 to 241 days after vaccination in a few convalescent patients. Treatment here: 10-day PBMC culture with coronavirus spike peptide pools or control peptides (ViraFEST assay). The data derive from a study of vaccination and CD4 T cells after COVID-19. The Oncomine TCR Beta short-read assay was what sequenced the DNA obtained from cultured CD4+ T cells. TCRdb independently ran MiXCR on the PCR reads; one entry per CDR3 protein. This table has about 22,000 distinct CDR3 sequences, around 37% appearing once. The origin of this receptor is a human donor who had recovered from COVID-19. The input for sequencing was CD4+ T cells from blood, cultured in vitro, taken about 7 months after SARS-CoV-2 vaccination.

The CDR3 DNA follows: TGTGCCACCAGTGGATGGACCACCCAAGAGACCCAGTACTTC. Protein: CATSGWTTQETQYF. The rearrangement joins TRBV24-1 to TRBJ2-5, with D hard to call. The germline V gene encodes CDR1 KGHDR and CDR2 SFDVKD. The CDR3 consists of 14 residues. The V and J ends lost 5 bases and 1 base respectively, with 10 bases between them.